This T cell receptor (beta chain) was identified during a study of CD8 T cells in ankylosing spondylitis. This clonotype was observed a few times. Its antigen is currently unknown. Study outcomes and limitations: Under 10 highly homologous variants formed a TCR beta motif that appeared characteristic of ankylosing spondylitis blood. Matched synovial fluid from ankylosing spondylitis patients was reported to be enriched for disease-linked clones.

Generation of TCR beta libraries employed quantitative 5'-RACE incorporating molecular barcodes. MiXCR, run by TCRdb on the 5' RACE reads, gives a single entry per CDR3 protein. The sample consists of over 400,000 distinct CDR3 sequences, roughly 26% of them appearing once. Germline loops: CDR1 ENHRY, CDR2 SYGVKD. The CDR3 runs 16 residues. Between the trimmed V and J ends, which lost 4 bases and 6 bases, there was a span of 21 bases. The chain uses TRBV10-3 and TRBJ1-1; D is possibly TRBD1 (5 bases). This receptor was identified in a male donor with ankylosing spondylitis. The sequencing sample was made of blood, either unsorted or a sorted T cell fraction (not recorded which). For the CDR3, the DNA is TGTGCCATCAGTGGAGTATCGGGACCCGGCGCCCCTGAAGCTTTCTTT. This sequence encodes CAISGVSGPGAPEAFF.